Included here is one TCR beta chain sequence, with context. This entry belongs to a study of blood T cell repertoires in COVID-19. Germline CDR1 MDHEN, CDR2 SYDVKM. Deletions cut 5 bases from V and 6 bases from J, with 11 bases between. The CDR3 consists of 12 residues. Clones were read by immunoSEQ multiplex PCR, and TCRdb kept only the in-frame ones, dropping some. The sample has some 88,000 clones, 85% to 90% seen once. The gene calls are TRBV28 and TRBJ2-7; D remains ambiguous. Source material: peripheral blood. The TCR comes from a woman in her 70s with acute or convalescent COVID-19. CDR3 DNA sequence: TGTGCCAGCAGTCTCGGCGGTGCCGAGCAGTACGTC. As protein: CASSLGGAEQYV.